This T cell receptor (beta chain) stems from a study of cytomegalovirus exposure and HLA in healthy donors. The germline V gene encodes CDR1 SGHRS and CDR2 YFSETQ. Unmatched junction bases numbered 7, after V lost 7 bases and J lost 1 base. This CDR3 is 15 amino acids long. 13 Jbeta primers and 60 Vbeta primers were used for the PCR. Sequencing was performed with immunoSEQ multiplex PCR; in TCRdb, only in-frame clones are kept and a portion is missing. The sample lists some 110,000 clones, about two thirds seen once, with 2.5% to 3.5% in the top ten. The source of this sequence is a female donor in good health and CMV-seronegative. The sequenced sample consisted of PBMCs. This chain uses TRBV5-1 with TRBJ2-7; TRBD2 agrees at 11 bases. This CDR3 reads CASGQTSGASYEQYF. The DNA of the CDR3 is TGCGCCAGCGGACAGACTAGCGGGGCTTCCTACGAGCAGTACTTC.